The rows below give T cell receptor beta chains drawn from one sample of a study of cytomegalovirus exposure and HLA in healthy donors. Method: immunoSEQ multiplex PCR; TCRdb's copy keeps in-frame clones and lacks some. The data contain some 200,000 clones, about 70% of them singletons. Sequencing used PBMCs. The receptors were gathered from a woman aged 25 to 39 in good health and CMV-seronegative. CDR3s include the opening cysteine and the closing phenylalanine or tryptophan. The D gene is left open where the match is weak. A row's size may be missing; if present it is once, few, many or a size class.

v_call,j_call,clone_size,d_call,cdr3_nt,cdr3_aa
TRBV5-5,TRBJ2-5,NA,NA,TGTGCCAGCAGCACGGGGGTATCATCCGGGGAGACCCAGTACTTC,CASSTGVSSGETQYF
TRBV2,TRBJ1-6,NA,TRBD1,TGTGCCAGCACCCCAAGGACAGGTTCCCCCCTCCACTTT,CASTPRTGSPLHF
TRBV6-4,TRBJ2-7,NA,TRBD2,TGTGCCAGCAGTCCGGGACTAGCGGGAGAGCAGTACTTC,CASSPGLAGEQYF
TRBV19,TRBJ2-7,NA,TRBD1,TGTGCCAGTAGTGAACGACAGGGGACCTACGAGCAGTACTTC,CASSERQGTYEQYF
TRBV6-5,TRBJ1-2,NA,NA,TGTGCCAGCAGCCCGGCGAGGGCACGTTATGGCTACACCTTC,CASSPARARYGYTF
TRBV19,TRBJ2-1,few,NA,TGTGCCAGTAGTACTACAGCAAACAATGAGCAGTTCTTC,CASSTTANNEQFF
TRBV7-2,TRBJ2-5,NA,NA,TGTGCCAGCAGCTTCCTAGTCTCTCAGACCCAGTACTTC,CASSFLVSQTQYF
TRBV11-2,TRBJ2-5,few,TRBD1,TGTGCCAGCAGCTTAGGGGACAGGTACCAAGAGACCCAGTACTTC,CASSLGDRYQETQYF
TRBV25-1,TRBJ2-7,NA,TRBD2,TGTGCCAGCAGTGAAGACCGCGGGCTAGCGGGAGCGCGTTACGAGCAGTACTTC,CASSEDRGLAGARYEQYF
TRBV5-1,TRBJ1-1,NA,NA,TGCGCCAGCAGTATCAGAATGAACACTGAAGCTTTCTTT,CASSIRMNTEAFF
TRBV15,TRBJ2-1,NA,TRBD2,TGTGCCACCAGCAGAGATGCTAGCGGGAGGGTTACGTACAATGAGCAGTTCTTC,CATSRDASGRVTYNEQFF
TRBV14,TRBJ1-2,NA,NA,TGTGCCAGCAGCCAAGATAGGCAGAGGGGCTACACCTTC,CASSQDRQRGYTF
TRBV13,TRBJ1-1,NA,NA,TGTGCCAGCAGCTTAGGGTGGGACTGGAACACTGAAGCTTTCTTT,CASSLGWDWNTEAFF
TRBV19,TRBJ2-1,NA,TRBD2,TGTGCCAGTAGTCCACGGGGGGGCGCACGATCTGGGCAGTTCTTC,CASSPRGGARSGQFF
TRBV10-3,TRBJ1-5,NA,TRBD1,TGTGCCATCAGGGACATTGACAGGGGAAGTGGTCAGCCCCAGCATTTT,CAIRDIDRGSGQPQHF
TRBV7-8,TRBJ2-7,NA,TRBD2,TGTGCCAGCAGCTTAGGGCTAGCGGAGCCCTACGAGCAGTACTTC,CASSLGLAEPYEQYF
TRBV4-3,TRBJ2-7,NA,TRBD2,TGCGCCAGCAGCCACCTTACGGCGGCGGGAGAGGTGAGCGAGCAGTACTTC,CASSHLTAAGEVSEQYF
TRBV7-2,TRBJ1-2,NA,TRBD1,TGTGCCACTACCGACAGGGACTTGGCTGGCTACACCTTC,CATTDRDLAGYTF
TRBV10-2,TRBJ2-1,NA,TRBD2,TGCGCCAGCAGGAGCCCGGGGCTAGCGGGGGTCTTTGAGCAGTTCTTC,CASRSPGLAGVFEQFF
TRBV2,TRBJ1-2,once,NA,TGTGCCAGCAGTGAATTGACAGTTAACTATGGCTACACCTTC,CASSELTVNYGYTF
TRBV5-1,TRBJ2-1,NA,TRBD2,TGCGCCAGCAGCCCCTTAGCGGGAGGAGAATACAATGAGCAGTTCTTC,CASSPLAGGEYNEQFF
TRBV21-1,TRBJ1-2,once,NA,TGTGCCAGCAGCAACAACACCCTACAGGGCCGCGGTGATGGCTACACCTTC,CASSNNTLQGRGDGYTF
TRBV7-8,TRBJ1-1,NA,NA,TGTGCCAGCAGACGCACAGGAGAGAACACTGAAGCTTTCTTT,CASRRTGENTEAFF
TRBV2,TRBJ2-7,NA,NA,TGTGCCAGCAGGGGGCGCGGATCCTACGAGCAGTACTTC,CASRGRGSYEQYF
TRBV4-1,TRBJ1-3,few,TRBD1,TGCGCCAGCAGCCAAGCTCGGACAGGGAGCTCTGGAAACACCATATATTTT,CASSQARTGSSGNTIYF
TRBV23-1,TRBJ2-1,NA,TRBD2,TGCGCCAGCAGTCAAAATGGACGGGAGGGGGTTGACTACAATGAGCAGTTCTTC,CASSQNGREGVDYNEQFF
TRBV11-1,TRBJ2-7,NA,NA,TGTGCCAGCAGCTTATCCCCTAAGGAGCAGTACTTC,CASSLSPKEQYF
TRBV5-4,TRBJ1-4,once,NA,TGTGCCAGCAGCGAGCCCCATAATGAAAAACTGTTTTTT,CASSEPHNEKLFF
TRBV4-2,TRBJ2-7,NA,NA,TGTGCCAGCAGCCAGGAACAGGGAGCCTACGAGCAGTACTTC,CASSQEQGAYEQYF
TRBV19,TRBJ2-2,NA,TRBD1,TGTGCCAGTAGTATAGAAAGACAGGGATTTGCCGGGGAGCTGTTTTTT,CASSIERQGFAGELFF
TRBV30,TRBJ1-1,NA,NA,TGTGCCTGGAGGGCGGGGGCAGGGGCTGAAGCTTTCTTT,CAWRAGAGAEAFF
TRBV7-3,TRBJ2-7,once,TRBD2,TGTGCCAGCAGCGACGGACTGGCCGCGGGGGACGAGCAGTACTTC,CASSDGLAAGDEQYF
TRBV18,TRBJ2-2,NA,TRBD2,TGTGCCAGCTCACCTCATGGACTAGCGGGAGGAACCGGGGAGCTGTTTTTT,CASSPHGLAGGTGELFF
TRBV11-2,TRBJ2-7,NA,TRBD1,TGTGCCAGCAGCACCACCGGGACAGGAACCTACGAGCAGTACTTC,CASSTTGTGTYEQYF
TRBV7-6,TRBJ2-3,few,TRBD2,TGTGCCAGCAGCTTAGCGACTAGCGGGGTCCCCACAGATACGCAGTATTTT,CASSLATSGVPTDTQYF
TRBV10-3,TRBJ2-1,few,TRBD1,TGTGCCACTTCGACAGGGGGCGGCAATGAGCAGTTCTTC,CATSTGGGNEQFF
TRBV6-5,TRBJ1-4,NA,NA,TGTGCCAGCACCCTCGGGGGGCCAGATGAAAAACTGTTTTTT,CASTLGGPDEKLFF
TRBV25-1,TRBJ2-7,NA,TRBD2,TGTGCCAGCGGGACTAGCGGGCTCTACGAGCAGTACTTC,CASGTSGLYEQYF
TRBV5-1,TRBJ1-6,NA,NA,TGCGCCAGCAGCTTGGCCGCAGGGTGGAAAAAGGATTCACCCCTCCACTTT,CASSLAAGWKKDSPLHF
TRBV10-1,TRBJ2-2,NA,TRBD2,TGCGCCAGCAGTGAGTCGCCGGGACTAGGCGGCGGGGAGCTGTTTTTT,CASSESPGLGGGELFF
TRBV11-2,TRBJ1-1,NA,NA,TGTGCCAGCAGCTTAGGGGTCCACAGGGAGACTGAAGCTTTCTTT,CASSLGVHRETEAFF
TRBV19,TRBJ2-3,NA,NA,TGTGCCAGTAGTATTACCGGTCTTACCTCCGATACGCAGTATTTT,CASSITGLTSDTQYF
TRBV19,TRBJ1-5,once,TRBD1,TGTGCCAGTAGTCCAGGGGGGCATAGCAATCAGCCCCAGCATTTT,CASSPGGHSNQPQHF
TRBV18,TRBJ1-1,few,TRBD1,TGTGCCAGCTCACTCCTAGACACAGGGGGGAACACTGAAGCTTTCTTT,CASSLLDTGGNTEAFF
TRBV19,TRBJ1-4,few,NA,TGTGCCAGTAGTATTAATGGGGACACGAATGAAAAACTGTTTTTT,CASSINGDTNEKLFF
TRBV7-9,TRBJ1-6,NA,TRBD1,TGTGCCAGCAGCTCATCAGGGGGCGGCTATAATTCACCCCTCCACTTT,CASSSSGGGYNSPLHF
TRBV6-1,TRBJ2-5,NA,TRBD2,TGTGCCAGCAGCGCTCTAGCGGGGGGCCAAGAGACCCAGTACTTC,CASSALAGGQETQYF